A single sample is the source of the 29 T cell receptor beta chains below, sequenced in a study of cytomegalovirus exposure and HLA in healthy donors. The PCR employed 60 Vbeta primers together with 13 Jbeta primers. Some clones are missing from TCRdb's copy, which holds only in-frame ones; the method was immunoSEQ multiplex PCR. The table records over 85,000 clones, more than 70% of them present only once. The source material was PBMCs. The receptors originated from a female donor in good health and CMV-seronegative.

The V gene is TRBV7-2, the J gene TRBJ1-1; 7 bases map to TRBD1. The junction had 14 bases not matched to a gene; V was cut back by 3 bases and J by 10 bases. Germline values: CDR1 SGHTA, CDR2 FQGNSA. This CDR3 comprises 15 residues. In nucleotides, the CDR3 is TGTGCCAGCAGCTTCACGCAGACAAGGGGGCGCGGAGCTTTCTTT. Its translation: CASSFTQTRGRGAFF.

This rearrangement joins TRBV6-4 to TRBJ2-3; 9 bases agree with TRBD2. V shed 8 bases and J 6 bases; nucleotides not matched to a gene: 12. CDR1 is MRHNA and CDR2 is SNTAGT in the germline V gene. This CDR3 contains 15 residues. CDR3 loop: CASAHQAGGRDTQYF. As DNA, the CDR3 is TGTGCCAGCGCCCACCAAGCGGGAGGCCGGGATACGCAGTATTTT.

J is TRBJ2-3 and V is TRBV4-3; 11 positions match TRBD2. V dropped 0 bases and J dropped 4; count of bases not matched to a gene: 21. The CDR3 consists of 22 residues. Germline V gives CDR1 LGHNA, CDR2 YSLEER. DNA of the CDR3: TGCGCCAGCAGCCAAGATCTTTGGCTGGGGCTTGGGGTAGCGGGAGGGTCAGATACGCAGTATTTT. Its protein product is CASSQDLWLGLGVAGGSDTQYF.

This chain uses TRBV15 with TRBJ2-7; 7 bases match TRBD1. Germline CDR1 LNHNV, CDR2 YYDKDF (reference sequence). The CDR3 has 15 amino acids. Unmatched junction bases numbered 7, after V lost 5 bases and J lost 0 bases. CDR3 bases: TGTGCCACCAGCCAAGGGGGCCCAAGCTCCTACGAGCAGTACTTC. Protein sequence: CATSQGGPSSYEQYF.

The genes are TRBV5-1 and TRBJ1-4; possibly TRBD1 for D (5 bases). CDR1 SGHRS and CDR2 YFSETQ come from the germline V gene. This CDR3 has 14 amino acids. V shed 1 base and J shed 5 bases, with 9 bases lying between them. The chain's CDR3 is CASSLSGGNEKLFF. The DNA for the CDR3 is TGCGCCAGCAGCTTGTCGGGGGGGAATGAAAAACTGTTTTTT.

The V call is TRBV18, the J call TRBJ1-2; the match to TRBD1 covers 7 bases. V dropped 4 bases and J dropped 3; count of bases not matched to a gene: 8. The length of the CDR3 is 15 residues. CDR1 and CDR2 (germline): KGHSH, LQKENI. This CDR3 reads CASSHGEGGDYGYTF. DNA for the CDR3: TGTGCCAGCTCACACGGGGAAGGGGGCGACTATGGCTACACCTTC.

This chain connects TRBV6-1 to TRBJ2-7; 8 bases are shared with TRBD2. The CDR3 is made up of 16 amino acids. V gave up 0 bases and J gave up 3 bases; unmatched junction bases: 7. The germline V gene encodes CDR1 MNHNS and CDR2 SASEGT. The CDR3, as DNA: TGTGCCAGCAGTGAAGCACAAGCGGGAGCTATCTACGAGCAGTACTTC. Translated: CASSEAQAGAIYEQYF.

The chain uses TRBV19 and TRBJ2-5; a possible D gene is TRBD1 (5 bases). The DNA matches TRBJ2-7 better at its end, which makes the J call doubtful. CDR1 and CDR2 (germline): LNHDA, SQIVND (reference sequence). This CDR3 is built from 13 residues. The chain's CDR3 is CASRQGFGNEQYF. DNA of the CDR3: TGTGCCAGTAGGCAGGGATTTGGGAACGAGCAGTACTTC.

Points on this clone: Distinct nucleotide sequences in the sample also encode this CDR3. V usage is TRBV11-2 and J usage is TRBJ2-7, with D uncertain. The length of the CDR3 is 12 residues. V shed 0 bases and J shed 4 bases, with 4 bases lying between them. Per germline, CDR1 SGHAT and CDR2 FQNNGV. CDR3 nucleotide sequence: TGTGCCAGCAGCTTAGATACTTACGAGCAGTACTTC. Protein sequence: CASSLDTYEQYF.

The V and J genes are TRBV5-1 and TRBJ1-1; TRBD1 matches at 8 bases. J lost 7 bases, V lost 6 bases, and 11 bases had no gene match. The length of the CDR3 is 14 residues. Germline lookup yields CDR1 SGHRS and CDR2 YFSETQ. In nucleotides, the CDR3 is TGCGCCAGCACCAGACAGGGGCACACCGATGAAGCTTTCTTT. Translated: CASTRQGHTDEAFF.

In this sample, this clone turned up once. The chain joins TRBV7-8 to TRBJ1-6; D may be TRBD1 (5 bases). This CDR3 spans 18 amino acids. Trimming took 1 base from V and 0 from J, leaving 13 bases between them. Per germline, CDR1 SGHVS and CDR2 FQNEAQ. CDR3: CASSLEGLVNSYNSPLHF. Here the CDR3 DNA reads TGTGCCAGCAGCTTAGAGGGGTTAGTCAACTCCTATAATTCACCCCTCCACTTT.

The chain employs TRBV10-3 and TRBJ2-1, with 11 positions matching TRBD2. This CDR3 region has 15 residues. Trimming removed 4 bases from V and 4 bases from J; junction bases left unmatched: 3. Germline CDR1 ENHRY, CDR2 SYGVKD. CDR3 region: CAISGLAGGYNEQFF. In DNA form, the CDR3 reads TGTGCCATCAGTGGGTTAGCGGGGGGGTACAATGAGCAGTTCTTC.

The chain couples TRBV10-1 to TRBJ2-1; 7 bases agree with TRBD1. The CDR3 is 16 residues long. The junction had 15 bases not matched to a gene; V was cut back by 5 bases and J by 8 bases. CDR1 and CDR2 from the germline V gene are WNHNN and SYGVQD (reference sequence). The CDR3, as DNA: TGCGCCAGCAGTTCAGGTGTGCGCAACAGGGGCGATGAGCAGTTCTTC. Translated, it gives CASSSGVRNRGDEQFF.

This clone came up once. The chain recombines TRBV18 with TRBJ1-2; D unclear. The germline V gene encodes CDR1 KGHSH and CDR2 LQKENI. Trimming pared 1 base from V and 5 bases from J, leaving 20 bases between. The CDR3 runs to 17 residues. The CDR3 DNA sequence: TGTGCCAGCTCACCACGGTTAGCGGCCCGGAGCCGATATGGCTACACCTTC. Protein sequence: CASSPRLAARSRYGYTF.

The chain joins TRBV5-5 to TRBJ2-7; D perhaps matches TRBD2 (6 bases). Germline values: CDR1 SGHKS, CDR2 YYEKEE (reference sequence). The CDR3 covers 15 residues. V lost 0 bases, J lost 2 bases, and 12 bases lay in between. In DNA form, the CDR3 reads TGTGCCAGCAGCTTGGCCGGAGGGACCACCTACGAGCAGTACTTC. Protein product: CASSLAGGTTYEQYF.

The V call is TRBV7-6, the J call TRBJ2-5, with TRBD2 as a possible D gene (6 bases). Deletions cut 1 base from V and 9 bases from J, with 21 bases between. This CDR3 comprises 16 residues. Germline CDR1 SGHVS, CDR2 FNYEAQ. The CDR3, as DNA: TGTGCCAGCAGCTTAGTCCCAGAACTCCTAGGCGGGGCCCAGTACTTC. It specifies CASSLVPELLGGAQYF.

The V and J genes are TRBV30 and TRBJ1-1; D is unresolved. Germline V gene data show CDR1 as GTSNPN and CDR2 as SVGIG (reference sequence). V was pared by 3 bases and J by 4 bases, with 9 bases between. CDR3 length: 12 amino acids. The CDR3 protein is CAWSGLGTEAFF. CDR3 in DNA: TGTGCCTGGAGCGGACTCGGCACTGAAGCTTTCTTT.

The V call is TRBV9, the J call TRBJ2-3, with a tentative D call TRBD1 (6 bases). V lost 4 bases, J lost 2 bases, and 11 bases lay in between. The CDR3 runs 14 residues. CDR1 SGDLS and CDR2 YYNGEE come from the germline V gene. CDR3: CASSPGHLTDTQYF. The CDR3, as DNA: TGTGCCAGCAGCCCGGGACACCTCACAGATACGCAGTATTTT.

The chain carries TRBV25-1 and TRBJ2-2; no clear D gene. Between the trimmed V and J ends, which lost 8 bases and 1 base, there was a span of 2 bases. The CDR3 length is 11 residues. The germline V gene encodes CDR1 MGHDK and CDR2 SYGVNS. The CDR3 region has the DNA TGTGCCAGCCTGAACACCGGGGAGCTGTTTTTT. It translates to CASLNTGELFF.

The chain couples TRBV5-6 to TRBJ2-1, with 7 bases that match TRBD1. The V segment lost 4 bases and the J segment 7 bases; nucleotides outside the gene matches: 8. The CDR3 totals 14 residues. Germline V gene lookup returns CDR1 SGHDT and CDR2 YYEEEE. CDR3 protein: CASSGNKGANEQFF. CDR3 DNA: TGTGCCAGCAGCGGTAATAAGGGGGCTAATGAGCAGTTCTTC. Full variable domain (outside the CDR3, taken from reference TRBV5-6 and TRBJ2-1): DAGVTQSPTHLIKTRGQQVTLRCSPKSGHDTVSWYQQALGQGPQFIFQYYEEEERQRGNFPDRFSGHQFPNYSSELNVNALLLGDSALYLCASSGNKGANEQFFGPGTRLTVL.

This clone has just a few counts. The chain carries TRBV5-4 and TRBJ2-6; 7 bases agree with TRBD2. The CDR3 has 17 residues. Trimming at V came to 2 bases and at J to 0 bases, leaving 5 bases not matched to a gene. In germline, CDR1 is SGHNT, CDR2 YYREEE (reference sequence). The CDR3 loop is CASSFGGVSSGANVLTF. The CDR3 bases are TGTGCCAGCAGCTTTGGGGGGGTAAGCTCTGGGGCCAACGTCCTGACTTTC.

This rearrangement joins TRBV19 to TRBJ1-3, with D unclear. This CDR3 contains 11 residues. Trimming cost V 10 bases and J 4 bases, with 8 bases left between them. Germline lookup yields CDR1 LNHDA and CDR2 SQIVND (reference sequence). The CDR3 protein is CATLVGNTIYF. DNA of the CDR3: TGTGCCACCCTCGTGGGAAACACCATATATTTT.

The table lists this clone with a few counts. The chain joins TRBV5-6 to TRBJ1-6; possible D gene TRBD1, 5 bases. V shed 7 bases and J shed 6 bases, with 11 bases lying between them. The CDR3 sequence is 13 residues long. Per the germline V gene, CDR1 is SGHDT and CDR2 is YYEEEE. The CDR3 spells CASGWRGNSPLHF. The CDR3 nucleotides are TGTGCCAGCGGCTGGAGGGGTAATTCACCCCTCCACTTT. The variable domain in full, completed from reference TRBV5-6 and TRBJ1-6, reads DAGVTQSPTHLIKTRGQQVTLRCSPKSGHDTVSWYQQALGQGPQFIFQYYEEEERQRGNFPDRFSGHQFPNYSSELNVNALLLGDSALYLCASGWRGNSPLHFGNGTRLTVT.

A single count supports this clone. The chain combines TRBV27 with TRBJ2-7; 7 bases align to TRBD1. Germline values: CDR1 MNHEY, CDR2 SMNVEV (reference sequence). Trimming cost V 3 bases and J 2 bases; bases outside gene matches: 7. CDR3 length: 15 amino acids. The CDR3 reads CASSFDRDTPYEQYF. The CDR3 DNA sequence: TGTGCCAGCAGTTTCGACAGGGACACTCCCTACGAGCAGTACTTC.

The V gene is TRBV9, the J gene TRBJ1-3; D may be TRBD1 (5 bases). The germline V gene has CDR1 SGDLS and CDR2 YYNGEE. CDR3 length: 15 residues. The V and J ends lost 4 bases and 0 bases respectively, with 11 bases between them. The CDR3 DNA sequence: TGTGCCAGCAGCACAGGATCAAGCTCTGGAAACACCATATATTTT. Translated: CASSTGSSSGNTIYF.

V gene TRBV2 combines with J gene TRBJ2-1; D gene ambiguous. The CDR3 is 11 residues long. From germline, CDR1 is SNHLY and CDR2 FYNNEI. V lost 4 bases to trimming and J lost 8 bases, with 6 bases between them. The CDR3 nucleotides read TGTGCCAGCAGTGGGGCCTATGAGCAGTTCTTC. Translated: CASSGAYEQFF.

Comments on this clone: Other nucleotide sequences from this sample produce the same CDR3. The rearrangement uses TRBV14 and TRBJ1-2, with D possibly matching TRBD1 (5 bases). Germline CDR1 is SGHDN and CDR2 is FVKESK. Deletions cut 1 base from V and 6 bases from J, with 15 bases between. This CDR3 has 15 amino acids. The CDR3 reads CASSQARQPFHGYTF. The DNA for the CDR3 is TGTGCCAGCAGCCAAGCTAGACAGCCCTTCCATGGCTACACCTTC.

The V and J genes are TRBV4-3 and TRBJ2-2; no definite D call. Trimming shortened V by 0 bases and J by 0 bases, and 8 bases separated the two germline ends. Germline-derived CDR1 and CDR2 are LGHNA and YSLEER. The length of the CDR3 is 16 residues. DNA for the CDR3: TGCGCCAGCAGCCAAGAATCCAGCGCGAACACCGGGGAGCTGTTTTTT. Its protein product is CASSQESSANTGELFF.

The chain carries TRBV14 and TRBJ1-2; D is unresolved. V was clipped by 5 bases and J by 8 bases, with 21 bases between them. The CDR3 spans 15 residues. Germline loops: CDR1 SGHDN, CDR2 FVKESK. CDR3 in amino acids: CASSKLEGGFDGYTF. DNA for the CDR3: TGTGCCAGCAGCAAATTGGAGGGCGGGTTTGACGGCTACACCTTC. Full variable domain (outside the CDR3, taken from reference TRBV14 and TRBJ1-2): EAGVTQFPSHSVIEKGQTVTLRCDPISGHDNLYWYRRVMGKEIKFLLHFVKESKQDESGMPNNRFLAERTGGTYSTLKVQPAELEDSGVYFCASSKLEGGFDGYTFGSGTRLTVV.